A single T cell receptor beta chain is shown here with its context. Enrolment of Seattle patients took place during active infection, and they were followed longitudinally. Germline V gives CDR1 PRHDT, CDR2 FYEKMQ (reference sequence). The CDR3 is made up of 14 amino acids. V was clipped by 0 bases and J by 6 bases, with 10 bases between them. The data originate from a study of blood T cell repertoires in COVID-19. As for the study in general: The study drew acute and convalescent COVID-19 samples from the United States, Italy and Spain. Nucleic acid was either cDNA or gDNA, and it came from T cells, B-cell-depleted T cells, or PBMCs.

In the original analysis: Using reference gene primer amplification, nucleated cell counts were estimated. Libraries were prepared by immunoSEQ multiplex PCR; TCRdb keeps only in-frame clonotypes and omits some of them. V, J and clone size were drawn from that table, and D and trimming were deduced from the DNA. The profile shows 400,000 to 450,000 clones, 70% to 90% of them singletons. Sequences were obtained from peripheral blood. This TCR was sampled from a man aged 18 to 35 with COVID-19, enrolled during active disease. The chain joins TRBV13 to TRBJ2-3, with D possibly TRBD2 on 5 matching bases. CDR3 sequence: CASSLGGLGDTQYF. The CDR3 DNA is TGTGCCAGCAGCTTAGGTGGACTCGGGGATACGCAGTATTTT.